Shown below are 18 T cell receptor beta chains from a single sample sequenced in a study of cytomegalovirus exposure and HLA in healthy donors. The PCR had 60 Vbeta and 13 Jbeta primers. Clones were sequenced by immunoSEQ multiplex PCR, and TCRdb holds only the in-frame ones, with some missing. The sample holds 150,000 to 200,000 clones, about three quarters seen once. The sequenced sample was PBMCs. These TCRs come from a female donor in good health and CMV-seronegative.

This clone has only a few counts. J is TRBJ2-7 and V is TRBV4-2, with 7 nucleotides matching TRBD2. J gave up 1 base and V 4 bases, and 10 bases lay outside the gene matches. The CDR3 has 16 amino acids. Germline assignment: CDR1 LGHNA and CDR2 YNFKEQ. The CDR3 sequence is CASSREGAGLSYEQYF. CDR3 sequence (DNA): TGTGCCAGCAGCCGGGAGGGCGCGGGACTTTCCTACGAGCAGTACTTC.

The chain carries TRBV10-3 and TRBJ1-5, with TRBD1 matching over 10 bases. Trimming took 7 bases from V and 5 from J; bases not matched to a gene: 5. The CDR3 runs 14 residues. Germline CDR1 is ENHRY and CDR2 is SYGVKD. The CDR3 DNA sequence: TGTGCCATCAAAGACAGGGGGCACGATCAGCCCCAGCATTTT. Translation: CAIKDRGHDQPQHF.

CDR3 amino acids: CASSSSRGVQETQYF. CDR3 DNA sequence: TGTGCCAGCAGCTCATCCCGGGGGGTTCAAGAGACCCAGTACTTC. V gene TRBV7-3 combines with J gene TRBJ2-5; TRBD2 matches 7 bases. J gave up 2 bases and V 4 bases, and 7 bases lay outside the gene matches. The CDR3 extends over 15 amino acids. Per germline, CDR1 SGHTA and CDR2 FQGTGA. Full variable domain (rest looked up from reference TRBV7-3 and TRBJ2-5): GAGVSQTPSNKVTEKGKYVELRCDPISGHTALYWYRQSLGQGPEFLIYFQGTGAADDSGLPNDRFFAVRPEGSVSTLKIQRTERGDSAVYLCASSSSRGVQETQYFGPGTRLLVL.

With respect to this clone: The same CDR3 also results from other DNA sequences found in this sample. This chain connects TRBV5-1 to TRBJ1-1; unclear D gene. Deletions cut 0 bases from V and 0 bases from J, with 9 bases between. From germline, CDR1 is SGHRS and CDR2 YFSETQ. CDR3 size: 15 residues. The CDR3 DNA is TGCGCCAGCAGCTTGGAAGCAGGATTGAACACTGAAGCTTTCTTT. Protein product: CASSLEAGLNTEAFF. Looking up the rest from reference TRBV5-1 and TRBJ1-1 gives the full variable domain: KAGVTQTPRYLIKTRGQQVTLSCSPISGHRSVSWYQQTPGQGLQFLFEYFSETQRNKGNFPGRFSGRQFSNSRSEMNVSTLELGDSALYLCASSLEAGLNTEAFFGQGTRLTVV.

The chain joins TRBV7-9 to TRBJ1-3; 8 bases match TRBD1. V lost 3 bases to trimming and J lost 4 bases; unmatched junction nucleotides: 5. CDR1 is SEHNR, CDR2 FQNEAQ, per germline (reference sequence). This CDR3 spans 15 amino acids. The CDR3 reads CASSFLGQGGNTIYF. DNA for the CDR3: TGTGCCAGCAGCTTTTTAGGACAGGGAGGAAACACCATATATTTT.

The chain carries TRBV5-1 and TRBJ2-7, with 9 positions matching TRBD2. V was clipped by 4 bases and J by 6 bases; unmatched bases: 14. Per the germline V gene, CDR1 is SGHRS and CDR2 is YFSETQ. This CDR3 contains 16 residues. The CDR3 DNA reads TGCGCCAGCAGCCCCCATGTGGCTAGCGGGGAAGGCGAGCAGTACTTC. It yields the protein CASSPHVASGEGEQYF.

The gene calls are TRBV5-1 and TRBJ2-2, with D hard to call. V gave up 9 bases and J gave up 1 base, with 13 bases separating them. CDR1 is SGHRS, CDR2 YFSETQ, per germline. This CDR3 region has 14 residues. The CDR3 spells CATGFAGNTGELFF. The DNA of the CDR3 is TGCGCCACAGGCTTTGCAGGGAACACCGGGGAGCTGTTTTTT. Using reference TRBV5-1 and TRBJ2-2 for the parts outside the CDR3, the full variable domain is KAGVTQTPRYLIKTRGQQVTLSCSPISGHRSVSWYQQTPGQGLQFLFEYFSETQRNKGNFPGRFSGRQFSNSRSEMNVSTLELGDSALYLCATGFAGNTGELFFGEGSRLTVL.

This rearrangement joins TRBV5-1 to TRBJ1-3; TRBD1 matches at 8 bases. The V segment lost 6 bases and the J segment 0 bases; nucleotides outside the gene matches: 8. CDR3 length equals 16 residues. Germline CDR1 SGHRS, CDR2 YFSETQ. The CDR3 loop is CASTTGGTDSGNTIYF. As DNA, the CDR3 is TGCGCCAGCACTACAGGGGGAACCGACTCTGGAAACACCATATATTTT. The full variable domain, in which reference TRBV5-1 and TRBJ1-3 provide the parts outside the CDR3, is KAGVTQTPRYLIKTRGQQVTLSCSPISGHRSVSWYQQTPGQGLQFLFEYFSETQRNKGNFPGRFSGRQFSNSRSEMNVSTLELGDSALYLCASTTGGTDSGNTIYFGEGSWLTVV.

J is TRBJ1-6 and V is TRBV6-6, with a tentative D call TRBD1 (5 bases). From germline, CDR1 is MNHNY and CDR2 SVGAGI (reference sequence). Trimming removed 7 bases from V and 0 bases from J, with 10 bases in between. This CDR3 has 15 residues. The CDR3 region is CASKDTSSYNSPLHF. DNA for the CDR3: TGTGCCAGCAAGGACACGAGCTCCTATAATTCACCCCTCCACTTT.

The rearrangement links TRBV5-6 to TRBJ1-6, with 11 bases lining up with TRBD1. Trimming cost V 4 bases and J 6 bases; bases outside gene matches: 3. Germline V gene data show CDR1 as SGHDT and CDR2 as YYEEEE. The length of the CDR3 is 15 residues. CDR3 amino acids: CASSPGTGGNSPLHF. CDR3 nucleotides: TGTGCCAGCAGCCCGGGGACAGGGGGTAATTCACCCCTCCACTTT.

This rearrangement joins TRBV27 to TRBJ1-5; TRBD1 aligns across 7 bases. V shed 5 bases and J 4 bases; nucleotides not matched to a gene: 5. This CDR3 region has 14 residues. Germline-derived CDR1 and CDR2 are MNHEY and SMNVEV (reference sequence). This CDR3 reads CASSLRQGNQPQHF. The CDR3 bases are TGTGCCAGCAGTCTCCGACAGGGTAATCAGCCCCAGCATTTT.

V usage is TRBV11-3 and J usage is TRBJ2-3; D might be TRBD2 (5 bases). The V end was cut by 5 bases, the J end by 3 bases, with 6 bases between. Germline-derived CDR1 and CDR2 are SGHNT and YENEEA. CDR3 length: 12 amino acids. CDR3 residues: CASSRTTDTQYF. For the CDR3, the DNA is TGTGCCAGCAGCCGGACTACAGATACGCAGTATTTT.

CDR3 bases: TGTGCCAGCAGGGGGGGGACCGCAGCCTGGGAGCAGTACTTC. This sequence encodes CASRGGTAAWEQYF. The J gene is TRBJ2-7, the V gene TRBV2; TRBD2 aligns across 7 bases. The germline CDR1 and CDR2 sequences are SNHLY and FYNNEI. The CDR3 consists of 14 residues. V dropped 6 bases and J dropped 7; count of bases not matched to a gene: 12. Complete variable domain (other parts from reference TRBV2 and TRBJ2-7): EPEVTQTPSHQVTQMGQEVILRCVPISNHLYFYWYRQILGQKVEFLVSFYNNEISEKSEIFDDQFSVERPDGSNFTLKIRSTKLEDSAMYFCASRGGTAAWEQYFGPGTRLTVT.

The chain combines TRBV2 with TRBJ1-1; 8 bases are a match to TRBD1. V dropped 6 bases and J dropped 5; count of bases not matched to a gene: 5. The CDR3 has 13 residues. Looked up from germline, CDR1 is SNHLY and CDR2 is FYNNEI. The CDR3 bases are TGTGCCAGCAGGGACAGGGTCTTGACTGAAGCTTTCTTT. Its protein is CASRDRVLTEAFF.

This chain links TRBV11-2 with TRBJ2-3; no clear D. Germline-derived CDR1 and CDR2 are SGHAT and FQNNGV. Trimming took 0 bases from V and 5 from J, leaving 9 bases between them. The CDR3 runs to 14 residues. Written as DNA, the CDR3 is TGTGCCAGCAGCTTAGATCCTATAGTAGATACGCAGTATTTT. As protein: CASSLDPIVDTQYF. Full variable domain (rest looked up from reference TRBV11-2 and TRBJ2-3): EAGVAQSPRYKIIEKRQSVAFWCNPISGHATLYWYQQILGQGPKLLIQFQNNGVVDDSQLPKDRFSAERLKGVDSTLKIQPAKLEDSAVYLCASSLDPIVDTQYFGPGTRLTVL.

The chain employs TRBV27 and TRBJ2-7; TRBD1 matches at 8 bases. This CDR3 contains 16 residues. CDR1 MNHEY and CDR2 SMNVEV come from the germline V gene (reference sequence). Losses at the gene ends were 6 bases for V and 6 bases for J; bases not matched to a gene: 16. The CDR3 protein is CASSLQGVGSAVEQYF. As DNA, the CDR3 is TGTGCCAGCAGCCTACAGGGGGTGGGGTCGGCGGTCGAGCAGTACTTC.

The genes are TRBV27 and TRBJ1-1; no definite D call. The CDR3 consists of 10 residues. V lost 5 bases to trimming and J lost 8 bases, with 6 bases between them. Per the germline V gene, CDR1 is MNHEY and CDR2 is SMNVEV (reference sequence). In nucleotides, the CDR3 is TGTGCCAGCAGTGGACTAGAAGCTTTCTTT. Its translation: CASSGLEAFF.

The V and J genes are TRBV30 and TRBJ2-3, with 10 bases that match TRBD2. The germline gives CDR1 GTSNPN, CDR2 SVGIG (reference sequence). The CDR3 extends over 17 amino acids. Trimming cost V 2 bases and J 3 bases; bases outside gene matches: 11. The CDR3 reads CAWSPRDSGGRTDTQYF. CDR3 DNA: TGTGCCTGGAGTCCCCGAGATAGCGGGGGGAGGACAGATACGCAGTATTTT.